The 7 T cell receptor beta chains reported below all come from one sample, sequenced in a study of tumor-infiltrating lymphocytes in primary liver carcinoma. A constant-region primer primed TCR beta cDNA synthesis from 450 to 550 ng of total RNA. Investigators got TCR beta libraries out of three nested multiplex PCR rounds, done with slightly modified ARM-PCR. For around 10 cycles apiece, the opening two PCR rounds ran with TRBV1-TRBV30 forward primers and a C-beta reverse primer. TCRdb called the multiplex PCR reads again in MiXCR, with one record for every CDR3 protein. Of about 320,000 distinct CDR3 sequences in the sample, approximately 54% were seen once. Extraction also yielded germline DNA, while blood RNA was obtained from unsorted whole blood. Sequenced: peripheral blood. These receptors all come from a woman younger than 45 with primary liver carcinoma and hepatitis B virus infection.

The rearrangement links TRBV28 to TRBJ2-1; TRBD2 matches 16 bases. The germline V gene encodes CDR1 MDHEN and CDR2 SYDVKM. J was trimmed by 9 bases and V by 6 bases; bases with no gene match: 8. The CDR3 runs 16 residues. The DNA for the CDR3 is TGTGCCAGCAGCCCCGGGGGGACTAGCGGGAGGGGTGAGCAGTTCTTC. Translation: CASSPGGTSGRGEQFF.

This chain joins TRBV11-3 and TRBJ2-1; TRBD1 might be the D (6 bases). V was clipped by 5 bases and J by 13 bases, with 24 bases between them. Germline values: CDR1 SGHNT, CDR2 YENEEA. This CDR3 has 15 amino acids. CDR3 in amino acids: CASSDKGHGDRGQFF. The CDR3 nucleotides are TGTGCCAGCAGCGATAAGGGACATGGAGATAGAGGCCAGTTCTTC. Looking up the rest from reference TRBV11-3 and TRBJ2-1 gives the full variable domain: EAGVVQSPRYKIIEKKQPVAFWCNPISGHNTLYWYLQNLGQGPELLIRYENEEAVDDSQLPKDRFSAERLKGVDSTLKIQPAELGDSAVYLCASSDKGHGDRGQFFGPGTRLTVL.

This clonotype was counted between two and nine times. The rearrangement joins TRBV13 to TRBJ2-6; no firm D call. Germline V gene sequence: CDR1 PRHDT, CDR2 FYEKMQ (reference sequence). The CDR3 covers 14 residues. Deletions cut 5 bases from V and 2 bases from J, with 7 bases between. The CDR3 protein is CASSPFPGANVLTF. For the CDR3, the DNA is TGTGCCAGCAGCCCCTTTCCTGGGGCCAACGTCCTGACTTTC.

In this sample, this clonotype turned up many times. The genes are TRBV6-2 or TRBV6-3 and TRBJ1-1; D ambiguous. Germline V gene lookup returns CDR1 MNHEY and CDR2 SVGEGT. V lost 0 bases, J lost 3 bases, and 17 bases lay in between. The CDR3 is 17 residues long. The CDR3 is CASSYSKDPFRDTEAFF. CDR3 nucleotides: TGTGCCAGCAGTTACTCCAAAGATCCATTCAGAGACACTGAAGCTTTCTTT.

This clonotype was seen ten or more times. The chain employs TRBV11-3 and TRBJ1-1, with D possibly matching TRBD1 (6 bases). V lost 5 bases to trimming and J lost 4 bases, with 14 bases between them. The length of the CDR3 is 14 residues. Germline CDR1 SGHNT, CDR2 YENEEA. For the CDR3, the DNA is TGTGCCAGCAGCCTTACAGGGCGAGGCACTGAAGCTTTCTTT. This encodes CASSLTGRGTEAFF.

The V gene is TRBV28, the J gene TRBJ1-6; D might be TRBD1 (6 bases). Germline lookup yields CDR1 MDHEN and CDR2 SYDVKM. V lost 1 base and J lost 9, with 13 bases in between. CDR3 length: 15 residues. The CDR3 region is CASSLLLAGVSPLHF. As DNA, the CDR3 is TGTGCCAGCAGTTTATTGCTAGCAGGGGTTTCACCCCTCCACTTT.

Regarding this clonotype: One base away lies a much larger clone, so this may be a sequencing read error. A read error is likely, as this CDR3 ends without the conserved phenylalanine or tryptophan. The rearrangement joins TRBV12-3 or TRBV12-4 to TRBJ2-7; D might be TRBD1 or TRBD2, each matching 5 bases. Between the trimmed V and J ends, which lost 6 bases and 0 bases, there was a span of 15 bases. The length of the CDR3 is 15 residues. The CDR3 sequence is CASSQTGRISYEQYL. In DNA, the CDR3 is TGTGCCAGCAGCCAAACGGGACGGATCTCCTACGAGCAGTACCTC.